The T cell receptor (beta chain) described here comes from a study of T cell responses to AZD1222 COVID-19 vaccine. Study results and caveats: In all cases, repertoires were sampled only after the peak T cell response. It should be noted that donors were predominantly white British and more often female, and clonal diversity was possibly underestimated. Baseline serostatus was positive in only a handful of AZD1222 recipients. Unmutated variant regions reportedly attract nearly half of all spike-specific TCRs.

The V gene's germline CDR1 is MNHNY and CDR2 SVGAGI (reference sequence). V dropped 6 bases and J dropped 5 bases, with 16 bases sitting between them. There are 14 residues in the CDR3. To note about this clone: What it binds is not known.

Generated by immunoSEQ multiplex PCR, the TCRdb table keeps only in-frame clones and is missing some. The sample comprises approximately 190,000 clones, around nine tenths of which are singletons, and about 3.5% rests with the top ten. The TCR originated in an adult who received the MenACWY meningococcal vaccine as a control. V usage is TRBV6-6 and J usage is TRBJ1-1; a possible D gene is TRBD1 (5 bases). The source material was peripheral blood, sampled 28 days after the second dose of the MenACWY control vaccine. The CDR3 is CASREGALSTEAFF. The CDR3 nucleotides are TGTGCCAGCAGAGAAGGGGCCCTGAGTACTGAAGCTTTCTTT.